This T cell receptor beta chain stems from a study of T cells in Graves' hyperthyroidism and ophthalmopathy. Study-level points and caveats: From stable hyperthyroidism, ophthalmopathy was set apart by a 13 V-J model. Blood also held most thyroid clonotypes expanded beyond 0.001.

Amplification of TCR beta CDR3 regions used RNA as the template. The HTBI primer set served for first-round RT-PCR of the TCR CDR3. TCRdb ran MiXCR on the multiplex PCR reads and lists one entry per CDR3 protein. The sample shows about 500,000 distinct CDR3 sequences, 40% to 50% of them seen only once. A few counts support this clonotype. Its target is unknown. Every diagnosis used clinical symptoms, serum thyroxine and TRAb, thyroid ultrasound and orbital computed tomography. There are 14 residues in the CDR3. The V gene's germline CDR1 is SGHDN and CDR2 FVKESK. The V gene lost 4 bases and the J gene lost 7 bases, with 17 bases spanning the gap.

Sequenced: peripheral blood or thyroid tissue (not recorded which). The chain joins TRBV14 to TRBJ2-7; tentatively, D is TRBD1 or TRBD2 (5 bases each). The receptor's source is an adult woman with Graves' disease, either hyperthyroidism or ophthalmopathy (not recorded which). CDR3 DNA sequence: TGTGCCAGCAGCCCCCGGGACGGGGTTCGGGAGCAGTACTTC. Amino acids: CASSPRDGVREQYF.